Below, 13 T cell receptor beta chains from the same sample are listed, as sequenced in a study of cytomegalovirus exposure and HLA in healthy donors. It was with 60 Vbeta and 13 Jbeta primers that the PCR ran. The table came from immunoSEQ multiplex PCR; TCRdb's copy has only in-frame clones and leaves some out. The table shows roughly 110,000 clones, with less than 80% occurring only once. Sequenced input: PBMCs. These receptors all stem from a man aged 55 to 70 in good health and CMV-seronegative.

J is TRBJ2-5 and V is TRBV9, with 7 bases lining up with TRBD1. The CDR3 covers 16 residues. The V gene's germline CDR1 is SGDLS and CDR2 YYNGEE. V lost 4 bases and J lost 2; bases outside the gene matches: 11. The CDR3 spells CASSPHPGQRQETQYF. The CDR3 DNA reads as TGTGCCAGCAGCCCTCATCCGGGACAGAGACAAGAGACCCAGTACTTC.

This clone appeared a single time. The J gene is TRBJ1-1, the V gene TRBV5-5; the D gene is possibly TRBD1 (5 bases). From germline, CDR1 is SGHKS and CDR2 YYEKEE (reference sequence). V lost 1 base and J lost 0, with 10 bases in between. CDR3 length: 15 amino acids. The CDR3 region has the DNA TGTGCCAGCAGCTTGTGGGGCAACGTGAACACTGAAGCTTTCTTT. Protein sequence: CASSLWGNVNTEAFF.

The rearrangement joins TRBV5-1 to TRBJ2-1; TRBD1 agrees at 8 bases. The germline V gene encodes CDR1 SGHRS and CDR2 YFSETQ. The CDR3 has 15 amino acids. V lost 0 bases, J lost 6 bases, and 5 bases stayed unmatched. This CDR3 is CASSLGDRPGNEQFF. CDR3 nucleotide sequence: TGCGCCAGCAGCTTGGGGGACAGGCCGGGCAATGAGCAGTTCTTC.

The V call is TRBV7-2, the J call TRBJ2-4; TRBD2 matches at 9 bases. Germline values: CDR1 SGHTA, CDR2 FQGNSA. The CDR3 runs to 15 residues. V dropped 5 bases and J dropped 2; count of bases not matched to a gene: 4. CDR3 bases: TGTGCCAGCAGCAGCGGGACTAGCCCCAAAAACATTCAGTACTTC. Encoded protein: CASSSGTSPKNIQYF. Together with reference TRBV7-2 and TRBJ2-4, the CDR3 gives the full variable domain: GAGVSQSPSNKVTEKGKDVELRCDPISGHTALYWYRQSLGQGLEFLIYFQGNSAPDKSGLPSDRFSAERTGGSVSTLTIQRTQQEDSAVYLCASSSGTSPKNIQYFGAGTRLSVL.

The CDR3 region has the DNA TGTGCCAGCAGTTATATTGGGACAGCGGGCTTCGAGCAGTACTTC. Translation: CASSYIGTAGFEQYF. V gene TRBV6-5 combines with J gene TRBJ2-7; D might be TRBD1 (7 bases). V dropped 3 bases and J dropped 6 bases, with 18 bases sitting between them. The CDR3 extends over 15 amino acids. Germline V gives CDR1 MNHEY, CDR2 SVGAGI.

This chain joins TRBV11-2 and TRBJ2-7; no clear D gene. V was clipped by 1 base and J by 2 bases, with 6 bases between them. The CDR3 consists of 13 residues. Germline V gene data show CDR1 as SGHAT and CDR2 as FQNNGV. CDR3 nucleotides: TGTGCCAGCAGCTTAGTACAGACCTACGAGCAGTACTTC. Protein product: CASSLVQTYEQYF.

V is TRBV7-2 and J is TRBJ2-2; D perhaps matches TRBD2 (5 bases). Germline CDR1 is SGHTA and CDR2 is FQGNSA. V dropped 0 bases and J dropped 6 bases, with 8 bases sitting between them. This CDR3 has 14 residues. The CDR3 loop reads CASSLALRAGELFF. In DNA, the CDR3 is TGTGCCAGCAGCTTAGCGCTGAGGGCCGGGGAGCTGTTTTTT.

This clone was seen only a few times. The chain couples TRBV5-4 to TRBJ1-2; the D gene is possibly TRBD1 (6 bases). Germline assignment: CDR1 SGHNT and CDR2 YYREEE (reference sequence). V lost 4 bases, J lost 4 bases, and 17 bases lay in between. The CDR3 length is 15 residues. The CDR3 region is CASSLRGLGGYGYTF. CDR3 nucleotide sequence: TGTGCCAGCAGCCTCAGGGGATTAGGAGGCTATGGCTACACCTTC.

The gene calls are TRBV10-3 and TRBJ1-2; D gene unclear. Trimming cost V 0 bases and J 4 bases, with 6 bases left between them. Per germline, CDR1 ENHRY and CDR2 SYGVKD. This CDR3 region has 13 residues. CDR3 loop: CAISESYSYGYTF. The CDR3 bases are TGTGCCATCAGTGAGTCCTACAGCTATGGCTACACCTTC.

A single count supports this clone. The V call is TRBV18, the J call TRBJ2-1; TRBD2 matches at 15 bases. This CDR3 region has 17 residues. Germline V CDR1 and CDR2: KGHSH, LQKENI. V gave up 3 bases and J gave up 8 bases; unmatched junction bases: 8. This CDR3 is CASSPPRTSGGADEQFF. As DNA, the CDR3 is TGTGCCAGCTCACCCCCTCGGACTAGCGGGGGGGCCGATGAGCAGTTCTTC.

The gene calls are TRBV18 and TRBJ2-7, with 12 bases aligning to TRBD2. Losses at the gene ends were 6 bases for V and 2 bases for J; bases not matched to a gene: 5. The CDR3 runs 15 residues. Germline CDR1 is KGHSH and CDR2 is LQKENI. The CDR3 sequence is CASSSTSGGAYEQYF. The CDR3 nucleotides are TGTGCCAGCTCGTCGACTAGCGGGGGAGCCTACGAGCAGTACTTC.

The chain recombines TRBV4-2 with TRBJ1-5; D is unclear. The ends were cut back, 1 base at V and 6 bases at J, with 10 bases in the middle. The CDR3 consists of 14 residues. In germline, CDR1 is LGHNA, CDR2 YNFKEQ. In nucleotides, the CDR3 is TGTGCCAGCAGCCAAGGCGAGGAGGCTCAGCCCCAGCATTTT. It codes for CASSQGEEAQPQHF.

The genes are TRBV29-1 and TRBJ1-2, with a weak D call TRBD1 (5 bases). V was clipped by 6 bases and J by 5 bases, with 13 bases between them. The V gene's germline CDR1 is SQVTM and CDR2 ANQGSEA. The CDR3 totals 12 residues. The CDR3 region is CSVVPGIYGYTF. The CDR3 nucleotides read TGCAGCGTCGTACCAGGGATTTATGGCTACACCTTC.